The next 18 T cell receptor beta chains were all read from a single sample in a study of siplizumab effects on memory and regulatory T cells. Generated by immunoSEQ multiplex PCR, the TCRdb table keeps only in-frame clones and is missing some. The data contain some 97,000 clones, about 94% of them singletons. Sequences were obtained from non-Treg CD4+ T cells sorted from blood. The receptors were gathered from a human donor in good health.

The chain couples TRBV6-6 to TRBJ2-6; 7 bases are a match to TRBD1. Germline assignment: CDR1 MNHNY and CDR2 SVGAGI (reference sequence). CDR3 length equals 15 residues. Trimming removed 6 bases from V and 1 base from J; junction bases left unmatched: 3. CDR3 amino acids: CASRGQSSGANVLTF. Here the CDR3 DNA reads TGTGCCAGCAGGGGACAGTCGTCTGGGGCCAACGTCCTGACTTTC.

The chain combines TRBV11-1 with TRBJ1-1; maybe TRBD1 (5 bases). The CDR3 runs to 14 residues. The germline gives CDR1 SGHAT, CDR2 FQDESV (reference sequence). The V end was cut by 1 base, the J end by 5 bases, with 11 bases between. Written as DNA, the CDR3 is TGTGCCAGCAGCTTAGTAAGAGGGGAAACTGAAGCTTTCTTT. Protein: CASSLVRGETEAFF. The full variable domain, rest sourced from reference TRBV11-1 and TRBJ1-1, is EAEVAQSPRYKITEKSQAVAFWCDPISGHATLYWYRQILGQGPELLVQFQDESVVDDSQLPKDRFSAERLKGVDSTLKIQPAELGDSAMYLCASSLVRGETEAFFGQGTRLTVV.

The V and J genes are TRBV5-1 and TRBJ2-5; TRBD1 matches at 8 bases. The CDR3 consists of 16 residues. In germline, CDR1 is SGHRS, CDR2 YFSETQ. V trimming: 3 bases; J trimming: 7 bases; junction bases outside the gene matches: 14. CDR3 nucleotides: TGCGCCAGCAGCTATGGACAGGGAATGGGTGGTGGGACCCAGTACTTC. It specifies CASSYGQGMGGGTQYF.

The rearrangement joins TRBV7-8 to TRBJ2-3; D might be TRBD2 (6 bases). Germline V lookup: CDR1 SGHVS, CDR2 FQNEAQ. Between the trimmed V and J ends, which lost 2 bases and 3 bases, there was a span of 12 bases. The CDR3 spans 15 residues. CDR3 sequence reads: CASSLNGRATDTQYF. In DNA, the CDR3 is TGTGCCAGCAGCTTAAACGGGAGAGCGACAGATACGCAGTATTTT.

V gene TRBV10-2 combines with J gene TRBJ1-3; D is ambiguous. The V end was cut by 2 bases, the J end by 3 bases, with 8 bases between. The CDR3 covers 14 residues. Germline assignment: CDR1 WSHSY and CDR2 SAAADI. The CDR3 nucleotides read TGCGCCAGCAGTGAGATGGGGTTTGGAAACACCATATATTTT. Protein: CASSEMGFGNTIYF.

This chain connects TRBV9 to TRBJ2-1; 9 bases match TRBD2. From germline, CDR1 is SGDLS and CDR2 YYNGEE. The V gene end was trimmed by 7 bases and the J gene end by 7 bases; junction bases not matched to a gene: 15. CDR3 length: 16 amino acids. The CDR3 DNA is TGTGCCAGCGGGTCGGGGGGGACTAGCCAGGCGAATGAGCAGTTCTTC. Its protein is CASGSGGTSQANEQFF.

This chain uses TRBV19 with TRBJ2-6; D not resolved. Germline loops: CDR1 LNHDA, CDR2 SQIVND (reference sequence). Trimming removed 5 bases from V and 4 bases from J, with 12 bases in between. The CDR3 sequence is 15 residues long. The CDR3 DNA sequence: TGTGCCAGTAGTGCAATGGGCCGGGGGGCCAACGTCCTGACTTTC. This encodes CASSAMGRGANVLTF.

The chain is built from TRBV28 and TRBJ1-2, with 9 nucleotides matching TRBD1. Germline V gene sequence: CDR1 MDHEN, CDR2 SYDVKM. The ends lost 6 bases at V and 7 bases at J; junction bases unmatched: 15. This CDR3 spans 16 amino acids. The CDR3 coding sequence is TGTGCCAGCAGAAAACAAGACCGACAGGGGGACGCTGGCTACACCTTC. Protein product: CASRKQDRQGDAGYTF.

The chain recombines TRBV27 with TRBJ2-7, with D possibly being TRBD1 or TRBD2 (5 bases each). Trimming stripped 2 bases from V and 3 bases from J, with 11 bases between. The CDR3 contains 14 residues. CDR1 is MNHEY and CDR2 is SMNVEV in the germline V gene (reference sequence). The CDR3 sequence: CASSLEGRRYEQYF. The CDR3 nucleotides are TGTGCCAGCAGTTTAGAGGGGAGACGCTACGAGCAGTACTTC.

V gene TRBV6-5 combines with J gene TRBJ1-2; 9 nucleotides align to TRBD1. CDR1 is MNHEY and CDR2 is SVGAGI in the germline V gene. The CDR3 has 15 residues. V gave up 4 bases and J gave up 4 bases; unmatched junction bases: 7. In nucleotides, the CDR3 is TGTGCCAGCAGTTCCCGGACAGGGGTCGGCTATGGCTACACCTTC. The encoded protein is CASSSRTGVGYGYTF.

V is TRBV28 and J is TRBJ2-4; D is possibly TRBD1 (5 bases). The V gene lost 5 bases and the J gene lost 0 bases, with 17 bases spanning the gap. The V gene's germline CDR1 is MDHEN and CDR2 SYDVKM. The CDR3 contains 17 residues. CDR3 sequence: CASSKFGPDIAKNIQYF. CDR3 nucleotide sequence: TGTGCCAGCAGTAAATTTGGGCCGGACATAGCCAAAAACATTCAGTACTTC.

This chain links TRBV2 with TRBJ1-2; a possible D gene is TRBD1 (5 bases). The germline V and J ends were trimmed by 6 bases and 0 bases, with 11 bases remaining between them. CDR3 length: 14 amino acids. The V gene's germline CDR1 is SNHLY and CDR2 FYNNEI. The CDR3 nucleotides read TGTGCCAGCAGCCGACAGAGTGCTAACTATGGCTACACCTTC. It encodes CASSRQSANYGYTF.

V is TRBV2 and J is TRBJ2-3; D is possibly TRBD2 (7 bases). The germline V gene has CDR1 SNHLY and CDR2 FYNNEI. The V gene lost 7 bases and the J gene lost 1 base, with 12 bases spanning the gap. The CDR3 runs to 14 residues. In nucleotides, the CDR3 is TGTGCCAGCATAAGGGAGGGGGGCACAGATACGCAGTATTTT. As protein: CASIREGGTDTQYF. Drawing the rest from reference TRBV2 and TRBJ2-3, the complete variable domain is EPEVTQTPSHQVTQMGQEVILRCVPISNHLYFYWYRQILGQKVEFLVSFYNNEISEKSEIFDDQFSVERPDGSNFTLKIRSTKLEDSAMYFCASIREGGTDTQYFGPGTRLTVL.

The chain recombines TRBV7-8 with TRBJ1-6; a possible D gene is TRBD1 (5 bases). Germline V CDR1 and CDR2: SGHVS, FQNEAQ. V was pared by 6 bases and J by 14 bases, with 17 bases between. The CDR3 consists of 13 residues. The CDR3 DNA follows: TGTGCCAGCAGACTCCCGGGGACCACATCCCTCCACTTT. Amino acids: CASRLPGTTSLHF. The whole variable domain, filled in from reference TRBV7-8 and TRBJ1-6, reads GAGVSQSPRYKVAKRGQDVALRCDPISGHVSLFWYQQALGQGPEFLTYFQNEAQLDKSGLPSDRFFAERPEGSVSTLKIQRTQQEDSAVYLCASRLPGTTSLHFGNGTRLTVT.

The genes are TRBV5-5 and TRBJ2-7, with D possibly TRBD2 on 5 matching bases. V lost 6 bases to trimming and J lost 3 bases, with 16 bases between them. The germline V gene encodes CDR1 SGHKS and CDR2 YYEKEE (reference sequence). This CDR3 spans 14 amino acids. The chain's CDR3 is CASTKEATNYEQYF. CDR3 DNA: TGTGCCAGCACCAAAGAGGCGACTAACTACGAGCAGTACTTC. The full variable domain, with the rest looked up from reference TRBV5-5 and TRBJ2-7, is DAGVTQSPTHLIKTRGQQVTLRCSPISGHKSVSWYQQVLGQGPQFIFQYYEKEERGRGNFPDRFSARQFPNYSSELNVNALLLGDSALYLCASTKEATNYEQYFGPGTRLTVT.

V usage is TRBV5-4 and J usage is TRBJ2-3, with TRBD2 matching 7 bases. The CDR3 has 15 amino acids. With 0 bases clipped from V and 4 bases from J, the junction kept 5 bases outside the gene matches. CDR1 is SGHNT, CDR2 YYREEE, per germline (reference sequence). Here the CDR3 reads CASSLVGGNPDTQYF. Here the CDR3 DNA reads TGTGCCAGCAGCTTGGTGGGGGGGAATCCAGATACGCAGTATTTT.

The gene calls are TRBV20-1 and TRBJ2-3; no firm D call. The CDR3 covers 11 residues. V lost 3 bases and J lost 3, with 4 bases in between. In germline, CDR1 is DFQATT, CDR2 SNEGSKA (reference sequence). CDR3 loop: CSASSTDTQYF. CDR3 DNA: TGCAGTGCTAGCTCAACAGATACGCAGTATTTT.

In nucleotides, the CDR3 is TGTGCCATCAGTGAGGGCACAGGGGATCAGCCCCAGCATTTT. Residues: CAISEGTGDQPQHF. This chain joins TRBV10-3 and TRBJ1-5; TRBD1 matches 7 bases. This CDR3 spans 14 amino acids. The germline gives CDR1 ENHRY, CDR2 SYGVKD. V lost 2 bases and J lost 5; bases outside the gene matches: 3.